This entry describes one T cell receptor beta chain. The antigen remains undetermined. This PCR relied on a set of 60 Vbeta primers and 13 Jbeta primers. Sequencing used immunoSEQ multiplex PCR; TCRdb keeps in-frame clones, though not all of them. In all, the sample yields some 67,000 clones. This record belongs to a study of cytomegalovirus exposure and HLA in healthy donors. The CDR3 sequence is 12 residues long. Germline V CDR1 and CDR2: MNHEY, SVGAGI. V shed 2 bases and J shed 10 bases, with 11 bases lying between them. General study points: The productive fraction for most TCR beta V segments was about 87% or about 30% in an earlier analysis.

The TCR sequence derives from a young woman in good health and CMV-seronegative. Sample: PBMCs. The chain joins TRBV6-5 to TRBJ1-2; D perhaps matches TRBD1 (5 bases). The CDR3 DNA reads as TGTGCCAGCAGTTACATAAGGGACTTCTACACCTTC. It encodes CASSYIRDFYTF.